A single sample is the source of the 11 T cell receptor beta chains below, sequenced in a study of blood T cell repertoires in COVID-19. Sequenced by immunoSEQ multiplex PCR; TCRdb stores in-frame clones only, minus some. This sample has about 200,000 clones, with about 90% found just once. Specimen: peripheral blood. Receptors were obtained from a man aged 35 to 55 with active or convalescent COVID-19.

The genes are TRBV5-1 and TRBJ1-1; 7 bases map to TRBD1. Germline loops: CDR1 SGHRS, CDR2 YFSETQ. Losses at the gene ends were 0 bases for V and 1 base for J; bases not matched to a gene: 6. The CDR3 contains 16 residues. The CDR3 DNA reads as TGCGCCAGCAGCTTGGAATGGGACAGAAGGAACACTGAAGCTTTCTTT. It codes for CASSLEWDRRNTEAFF. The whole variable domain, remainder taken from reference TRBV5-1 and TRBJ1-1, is KAGVTQTPRYLIKTRGQQVTLSCSPISGHRSVSWYQQTPGQGLQFLFEYFSETQRNKGNFPGRFSGRQFSNSRSEMNVSTLELGDSALYLCASSLEWDRRNTEAFFGQGTRLTVV.

The CDR3 coding sequence is TGTGCCAGCAATACAGGGGAAAATAACTATGGCTACACCTTC. Translation: CASNTGENNYGYTF. The rearrangement uses TRBV2 and TRBJ1-2, with 7 bases aligning to TRBD1. The J segment lost 1 base and the V segment lost 7 bases, leaving 6 bases of the junction unmatched. CDR3 size: 14 residues. CDR1 and CDR2 (germline): SNHLY, FYNNEI.

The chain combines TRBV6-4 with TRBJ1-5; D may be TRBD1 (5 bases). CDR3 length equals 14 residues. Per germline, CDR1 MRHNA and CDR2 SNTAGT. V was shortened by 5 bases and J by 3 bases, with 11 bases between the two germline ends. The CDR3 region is CASSLDSFNQPQHF. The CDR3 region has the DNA TGTGCCAGCAGTTTAGACAGCTTCAATCAGCCCCAGCATTTT.

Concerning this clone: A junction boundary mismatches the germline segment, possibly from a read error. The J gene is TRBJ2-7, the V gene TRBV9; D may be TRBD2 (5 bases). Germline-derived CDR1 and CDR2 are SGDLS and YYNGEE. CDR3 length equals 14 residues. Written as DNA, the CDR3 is TGTGCCAGCAGCTCCCGGACGGACTCCTATGAGCAGTACTTC. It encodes CASSSRTDSYEQYF.

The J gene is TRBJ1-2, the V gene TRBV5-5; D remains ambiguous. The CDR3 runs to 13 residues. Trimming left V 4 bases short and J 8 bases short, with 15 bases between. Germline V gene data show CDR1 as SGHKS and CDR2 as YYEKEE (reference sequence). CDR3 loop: CASSPSSSFGYTF. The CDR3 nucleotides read TGTGCCAGCAGCCCCTCGAGTTCTTTCGGCTACACCTTC.

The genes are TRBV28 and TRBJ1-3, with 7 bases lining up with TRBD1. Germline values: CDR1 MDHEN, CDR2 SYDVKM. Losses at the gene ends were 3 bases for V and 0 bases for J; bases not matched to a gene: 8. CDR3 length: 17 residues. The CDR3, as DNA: TGTGCCAGCAGTTTGGGGACAGCGCTGAGCTCTGGAAACACCATATATTTT. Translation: CASSLGTALSSGNTIYF.

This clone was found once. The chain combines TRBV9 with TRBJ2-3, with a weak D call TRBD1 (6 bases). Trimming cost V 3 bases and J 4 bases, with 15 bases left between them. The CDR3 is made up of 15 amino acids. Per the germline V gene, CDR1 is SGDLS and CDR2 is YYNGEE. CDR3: CASSGPIQGPDTQYF. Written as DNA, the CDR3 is TGTGCCAGCAGCGGCCCCATACAGGGCCCAGATACGCAGTATTTT.

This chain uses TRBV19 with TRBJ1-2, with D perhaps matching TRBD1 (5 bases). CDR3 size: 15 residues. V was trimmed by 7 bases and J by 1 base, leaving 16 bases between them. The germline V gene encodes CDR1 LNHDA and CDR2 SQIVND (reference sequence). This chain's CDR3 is CASTLTAPSNYGYTF. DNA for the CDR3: TGTGCCAGTACTCTGACAGCCCCGAGTAACTATGGCTACACCTTC.

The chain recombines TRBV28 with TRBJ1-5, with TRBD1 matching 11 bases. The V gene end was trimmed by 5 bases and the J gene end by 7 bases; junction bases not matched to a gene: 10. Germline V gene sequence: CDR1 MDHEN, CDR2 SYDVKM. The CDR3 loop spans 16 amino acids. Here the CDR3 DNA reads TGTGCCAGCAGTCTTTTAGGGACAGGGGGTAGGCAGCCCCAGCATTTT. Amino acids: CASSLLGTGGRQPQHF.

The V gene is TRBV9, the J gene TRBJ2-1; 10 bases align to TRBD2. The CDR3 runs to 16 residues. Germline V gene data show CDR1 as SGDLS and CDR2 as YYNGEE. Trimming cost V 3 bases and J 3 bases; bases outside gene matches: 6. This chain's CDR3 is CASSASGTSVYNEQFF. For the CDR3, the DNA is TGTGCCAGCAGCGCTTCCGGGACTAGCGTCTACAATGAGCAGTTCTTC. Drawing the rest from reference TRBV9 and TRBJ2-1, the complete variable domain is DSGVTQTPKHLITATGQRVTLRCSPRSGDLSVYWYQQSLDQGLQFLIQYYNGEERAKGNILERFSAQQFPDLHSELNLSSLELGDSALYFCASSASGTSVYNEQFFGPGTRLTVL.

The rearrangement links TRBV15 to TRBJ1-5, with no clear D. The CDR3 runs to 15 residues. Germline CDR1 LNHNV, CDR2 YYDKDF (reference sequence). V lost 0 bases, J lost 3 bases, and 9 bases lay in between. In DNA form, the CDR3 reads TGTGCCACCAGCAGAGAGCGGTTTAACAATCAGCCCCAGCATTTT. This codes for CATSRERFNNQPQHF.